This is a list of T cell receptor beta chains from one sample in a study of metastatic and nonmetastatic thyroid tumors. TCRdb reprocessed the PCR reads via MiXCR. The sample consists of under 20,000 clones, more than 30% of them appearing once. Input material: tumor tissue. The receptors were gathered from a female donor with papillary thyroid cancer or a benign thyroid nodule (not recorded which). Some clones in this sample may be carry-over from other donors' samples. Each CDR3 is given with its conserved first and last residue. The order of the fields is D gene, J gene, V gene, clone size, CDR3 protein, CDR3 DNA. D genes are given only for firm matches. Size is omitted from some rows. Given values are once, few, many or a class for expanded clones.

D: .; J: TRBJ2-7; V: TRBV6-9; size: .; CDR3: CASSFRQADYHEQYF; DNA: TGTGCCAGCAGTTTTCGACAGGCAGACTACCACGAGCAGTACTTC
D: TRBD1; J: TRBJ2-3; V: TRBV5-1; size: medium-sized; CDR3: CASSLTGGLTDTQYF; DNA: TGCGCCAGCAGCTTGACAGGGGGGCTCACAGATACGCAGTATTTT
D: .; J: TRBJ2-7; V: TRBV28; size: .; CDR3: CASSFHLGVLTYEQYF; DNA: TGTGCCAGCAGTTTTCACTTGGGGGTACTTACCTACGAGCAGTACTTC
D: .; J: TRBJ1-1; V: TRBV2; size: .; CDR3: CASSPNTEALF; DNA: TGTGCCAGCAGTCCCAACACTGAAGCTCTCTTT
D: TRBD1; J: TRBJ2-7; V: TRBV6-1; size: .; CDR3: CASKGTGESYEQYF; DNA: TGTGCCAGCAAGGGGACAGGGGAGTCCTACGAGCAGTACTTC
D: TRBD2; J: TRBJ2-7; V: TRBV7-3; size: .; CDR3: CASSSKGGIPYEQYF; DNA: TGTGCCAGCAGCAGCAAGGGAGGGATCCCGTACGAGCAGTACTTC
D: TRBD2; J: TRBJ2-1; V: TRBV15; size: many; CDR3: CATSRELAGAGEQFF; DNA: TGTGCCACCAGCAGAGAGCTAGCGGGAGCTGGTGAGCAGTTCTTC
D: TRBD1; J: TRBJ1-2; V: TRBV4-1; size: many; CDR3: CASSHPDRNYGYTF; DNA: TGCGCCAGCAGCCATCCGGACAGGAACTATGGCTACACCTTC
D: .; J: TRBJ2-7; V: TRBV2; size: few; CDR3: CATHRDGSSYEQYF; DNA: TGTGCCACACACCGGGACGGCAGCTCCTACGAGCAGTACTTC
D: .; J: TRBJ1-3; V: TRBV4-1; size: .; CDR3: CASSQHFSGSSGNTIYF; DNA: TGCGCCAGCAGCCAGCATTTTTCAGGGAGCTCTGGAAACACCATATATTTT
D: .; J: TRBJ2-7; V: TRBV12-3/TRBV12-4; size: .; CDR3: CASSLGQTNYEQYF; DNA: TGTGCCAGCAGTTTAGGACAGACCAACTACGAGCAGTACTTC
D: .; J: TRBJ1-1; V: TRBV7-3; size: .; CDR3: CASSPTGANTEAFF; DNA: TGTGCCAGCAGCCCCACCGGGGCGAACACTGAAGCTTTCTTT
D: TRBD2; J: TRBJ2-3; V: TRBV11-2; size: .; CDR3: CASRRSSGGGDTQYF; DNA: TGTGCCAGCAGGCGCTCTAGCGGGGGTGGAGATACGCAGTATTTT
D: .; J: TRBJ2-7; V: TRBV6-1; size: many; CDR3: CASSEVRLGAHEQYF; DNA: TGTGCCAGCAGTGAAGTAAGACTAGGGGCCCACGAGCAGTACTTC
D: .; J: TRBJ1-5; V: TRBV20-1; size: medium-sized; CDR3: CSALTGPNQPQHF; DNA: TGCAGTGCTTTAACAGGGCCCAATCAGCCCCAGCATTTT
D: .; J: TRBJ2-7; V: TRBV27; size: few; CDR3: CASSSLGGSGTAGGYEQYF; DNA: TGTGCCAGCAGTTCCCTCGGAGGATCCGGGACCGCGGGCGGGTACGAGCAGTACTTC
D: .; J: TRBJ1-5; V: TRBV20-1; size: .; CDR3: CSARDLRGSMSNQPQHF; DNA: TGCAGTGCTAGAGATCTACGGGGAAGTATGAGCAATCAGCCCCAGCATTTT
D: .; J: TRBJ2-4; V: TRBV7-3; size: few; CDR3: CASSAAGTYF; DNA: TGTGCCAGCAGCGCCGCGGGGACGTACTTC
D: .; J: TRBJ2-5; V: TRBV4-1; size: .; CDR3: CASSRGGTQDTQYF; DNA: TGCGCCAGCAGCCGCGGGGGCACCCAAGATACCCAGTACTTC
D: TRBD1; J: TRBJ2-7; V: TRBV2; size: medium-sized; CDR3: CASTYRGPRSEQYF; DNA: TGTGCCAGCACCTACAGGGGCCCGCGATCCGAGCAGTACTTC
D: .; J: TRBJ2-5; V: TRBV28; size: many; CDR3: CASSASGTGETQYF; DNA: TGTGCCAGCAGTGCCTCCGGGACGGGGGAGACCCAGTACTTC
D: TRBD2; J: TRBJ2-5; V: TRBV24-1; size: few; CDR3: CATSPGGMAQYF; DNA: TGTGCCACGTCTCCGGGAGGAATGGCCCAGTACTTC